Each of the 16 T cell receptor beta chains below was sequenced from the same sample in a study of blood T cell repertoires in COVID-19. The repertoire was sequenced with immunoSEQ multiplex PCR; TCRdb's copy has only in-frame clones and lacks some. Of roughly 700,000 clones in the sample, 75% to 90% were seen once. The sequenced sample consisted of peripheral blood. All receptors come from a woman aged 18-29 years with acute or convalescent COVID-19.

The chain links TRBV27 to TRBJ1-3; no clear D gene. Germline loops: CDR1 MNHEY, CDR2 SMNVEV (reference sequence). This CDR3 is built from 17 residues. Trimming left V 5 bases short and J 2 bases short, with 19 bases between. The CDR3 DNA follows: TGTGCCAGCAGTCCTCTCCGACCCGACGGAGCTGGAAACACCATATATTTT. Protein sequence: CASSPLRPDGAGNTIYF.

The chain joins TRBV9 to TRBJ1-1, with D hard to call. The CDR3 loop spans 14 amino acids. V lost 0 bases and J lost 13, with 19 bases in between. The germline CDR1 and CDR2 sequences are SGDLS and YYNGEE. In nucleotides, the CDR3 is TGTGCCAGCAGCGTAGGTACGACAATGAGTCGGCTTTTCTTT. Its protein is CASSVGTTMSRLFF.

The CDR3 here is CSASVGGQSSYNSPLHF. CDR3 bases: TGCAGTGCTAGTGTCGGGGGGCAAAGCTCCTATAATTCACCCCTCCACTTT. This chain joins TRBV20-1 and TRBJ1-6, with D possibly TRBD1 on 6 matching bases. Trimming left V 3 bases short and J 0 bases short, with 15 bases between. This CDR3 contains 17 residues. Germline values: CDR1 DFQATT, CDR2 SNEGSKA (reference sequence).

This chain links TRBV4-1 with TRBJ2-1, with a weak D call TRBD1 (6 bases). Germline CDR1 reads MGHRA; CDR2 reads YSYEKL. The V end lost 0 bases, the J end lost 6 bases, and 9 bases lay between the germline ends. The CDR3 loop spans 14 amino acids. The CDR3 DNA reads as TGCGCCAGCAGCCAAGAAGGGGGAGTCAATGAGCAGTTCTTC. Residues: CASSQEGGVNEQFF.

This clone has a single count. For the CDR3, the DNA is TGTGCCAGCAGCTTGAGGGACAGCAACTCACCCCTCCACTTT. This encodes CASSLRDSNSPLHF. The genes are TRBV5-4 and TRBJ1-6; TRBD1 matches at 7 bases. This CDR3 spans 14 amino acids. Germline values: CDR1 SGHNT, CDR2 YYREEE (reference sequence). Trimming at V came to 1 base and at J to 10 bases, leaving 5 bases not matched to a gene.

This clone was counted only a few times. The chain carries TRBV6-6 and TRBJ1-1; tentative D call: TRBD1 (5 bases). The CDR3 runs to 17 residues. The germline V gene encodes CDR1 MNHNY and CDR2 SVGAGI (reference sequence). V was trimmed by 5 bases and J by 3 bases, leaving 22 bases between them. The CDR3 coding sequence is TGTGCCAGCAGTCCAGTAGTAGGGGCGGGGAGGGACACTGAAGCTTTCTTT. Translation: CASSPVVGAGRDTEAFF.

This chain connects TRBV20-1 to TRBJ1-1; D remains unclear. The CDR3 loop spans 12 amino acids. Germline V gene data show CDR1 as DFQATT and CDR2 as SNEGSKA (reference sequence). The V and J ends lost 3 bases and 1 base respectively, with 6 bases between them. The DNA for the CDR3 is TGCAGTGCTAGTATCTGGAACACTGAAGCTTTCTTT. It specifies CSASIWNTEAFF.

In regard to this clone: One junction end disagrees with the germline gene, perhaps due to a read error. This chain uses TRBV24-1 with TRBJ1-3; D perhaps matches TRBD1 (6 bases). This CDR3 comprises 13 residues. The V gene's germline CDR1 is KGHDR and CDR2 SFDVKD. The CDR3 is CAAGQHSGNTIYF. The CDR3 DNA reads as TGTGCCGCCGGACAGCACTCTGGGAACACCATATATTTT.

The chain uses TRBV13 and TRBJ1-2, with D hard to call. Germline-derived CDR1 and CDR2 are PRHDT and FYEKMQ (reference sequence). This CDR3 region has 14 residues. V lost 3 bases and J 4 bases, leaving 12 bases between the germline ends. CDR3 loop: CASSLGRETYGYTF. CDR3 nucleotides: TGTGCCAGCAGCTTGGGTCGGGAGACCTATGGCTACACCTTC. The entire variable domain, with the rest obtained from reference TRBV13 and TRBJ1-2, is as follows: AAGVIQSPRHLIKEKRETATLKCYPIPRHDTVYWYQQGPGQDPQFLISFYEKMQSDKGSIPDRFSAQQFSDYHSELNMSSLELGDSALYFCASSLGRETYGYTFGSGTRLTVV.

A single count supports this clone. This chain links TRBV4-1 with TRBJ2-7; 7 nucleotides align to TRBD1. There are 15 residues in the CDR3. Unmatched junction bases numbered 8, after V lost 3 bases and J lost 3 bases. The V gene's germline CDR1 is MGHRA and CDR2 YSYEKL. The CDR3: CASSHPPTGRYEQYF. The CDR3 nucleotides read TGCGCCAGCAGCCATCCACCGACAGGGCGCTACGAGCAGTACTTC.

The CDR3 coding sequence is TGTGCCAGCTCACCACTCTCGATACGGGACAACCCGTACTTC. This encodes CASSPLSIRDNPYF. The J gene is TRBJ2-7, the V gene TRBV18, with D possibly TRBD1 on 6 matching bases. V was clipped by 1 base and J by 12 bases, with 19 bases between them. This CDR3 is 14 amino acids long. CDR1 and CDR2 from the germline V gene are KGHSH and LQKENI.

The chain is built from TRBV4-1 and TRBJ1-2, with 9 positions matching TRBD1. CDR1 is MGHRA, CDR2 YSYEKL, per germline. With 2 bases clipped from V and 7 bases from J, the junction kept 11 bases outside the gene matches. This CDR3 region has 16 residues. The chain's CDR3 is CASSQQTGGGRSGYTF. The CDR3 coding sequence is TGCGCCAGCAGCCAACAAACAGGGGGCGGACGGAGTGGCTACACCTTC.

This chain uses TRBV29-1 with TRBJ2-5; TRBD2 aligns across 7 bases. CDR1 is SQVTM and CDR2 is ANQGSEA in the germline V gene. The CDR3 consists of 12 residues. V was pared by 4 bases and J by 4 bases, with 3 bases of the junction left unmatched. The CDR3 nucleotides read TGCAGCGTTGGGTGGGGGGGAGAGACCCAGTACTTC. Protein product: CSVGWGGETQYF.

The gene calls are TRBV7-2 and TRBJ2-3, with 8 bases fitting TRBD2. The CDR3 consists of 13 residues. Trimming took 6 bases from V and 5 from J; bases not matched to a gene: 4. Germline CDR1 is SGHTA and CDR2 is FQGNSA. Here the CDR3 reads CASSNRGGDTQYF. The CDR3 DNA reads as TGTGCCAGCAGTAACCGGGGGGGAGATACGCAGTATTTT.

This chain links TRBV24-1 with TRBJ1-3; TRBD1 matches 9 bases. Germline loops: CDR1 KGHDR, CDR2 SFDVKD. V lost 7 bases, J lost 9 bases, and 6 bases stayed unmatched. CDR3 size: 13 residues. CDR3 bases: TGTGCCACCAGCTGGACAGGGGTGGTCACCATATATTTT. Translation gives CATSWTGVVTIYF.

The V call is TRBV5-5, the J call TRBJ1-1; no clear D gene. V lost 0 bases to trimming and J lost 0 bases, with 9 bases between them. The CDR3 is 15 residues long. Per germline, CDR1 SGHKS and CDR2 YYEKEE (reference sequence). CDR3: CASSLVHRMNTEAFF. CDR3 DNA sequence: TGTGCCAGCAGCTTGGTCCACAGAATGAACACTGAAGCTTTCTTT.